The 4 T cell receptor beta chains below were found in one sample sequenced in a study of cytomegalovirus exposure and HLA in healthy donors. This PCR relied on a set of 60 Vbeta primers and 13 Jbeta primers. TCRdb's copy holds only in-frame clones and misses some; the assay was immunoSEQ multiplex PCR. The top ten clones hold 6.9% of a sample with about 110,000 clones, over 80% of them seen once. Sequenced input: PBMCs. Receptor source: a man in his thirties or forties in good health and CMV-seropositive.

The chain recombines TRBV6-1 with TRBJ2-6, with TRBD1 matching over 8 bases. Per germline, CDR1 MNHNS and CDR2 SASEGT. The CDR3 loop spans 15 amino acids. V was clipped by 7 bases and J by 2 bases; unmatched bases: 4. The CDR3 DNA is TGTGCCAGCACTGGACAGGGAGCTGGGGCCAACGTCCTGACTTTC. Amino acids: CASTGQGAGANVLTF.

This chain joins TRBV5-1 and TRBJ1-5, with TRBD1 identical over 9 bases. CDR3 length equals 16 residues. J lost 5 bases, V lost 4 bases, and 10 bases had no gene match. Per the germline V gene, CDR1 is SGHRS and CDR2 is YFSETQ. CDR3 DNA sequence: TGCGCCAGCAGCCCGGGGGACAGGGCGGGTCATCAGCCCCAGCATTTT. This gives the protein CASSPGDRAGHQPQHF.

The genes are TRBV7-2 and TRBJ2-5; TRBD2 might be the D (6 bases). Trimming took 3 bases from V and 3 from J, leaving 8 bases between them. In germline, CDR1 is SGHTA, CDR2 FQGNSA. The CDR3 length is 13 residues. CDR3 protein: CASSFQREETQYF. The CDR3 DNA reads as TGTGCCAGCAGCTTTCAGCGGGAAGAGACCCAGTACTTC.

The chain combines TRBV25-1 with TRBJ2-2; D is unclear. This CDR3 is built from 12 residues. With 6 bases removed from V and 3 bases from J, the gap between germline ends came to 5 bases. The germline CDR1 and CDR2 sequences are MGHDK and SYGVNS. Here the CDR3 reads CASRRDTGELFF. The CDR3 bases are TGTGCCAGCAGGCGTGACACCGGGGAGCTGTTTTTT.